The T cell receptor (beta chain) under discussion was sequenced for a study of PD-L1 blockade in urothelial cancer (dated by TCRdb to the late 2010s). General notes on the study: Every patient began therapy in the mid-2010s and was given atezolizumab 1,200 mg intravenously every 3 weeks. Durable clinical benefit was defined as progression-free survival longer than 6 months, and TCR features were also tested against progression-free and overall survival. An ECOG performance status of 0 or 1 was recorded for the patients, and 0 to 3 prior chemotherapy regimens had been received by the patients. Durable clinical benefit was achieved by nine patients and was not achieved by 20 patients. About 85% of the 29 patients were identified as males with urothelial cancer of bladder origin, and a prior smoking history was reported by 18 of 29 patients. An exploratory multi-omic analysis was conducted of the somatic, immune and clinical correlates of response to PD-L1 blockade with atezolizumab in urothelial cancer. Whole exome sequencing and RNA sequencing of pretreatment tumors were performed alongside TCR sequencing in the same patients. Twenty-nine patients had pretreatment blood TCR-seq, some 25 had at least one posttreatment blood collection, and some 25 had tumor TCR-seq. Blood samples were analyzed 3 weeks after the start of treatment (second dose) and 6 weeks after the start of treatment. Blood samples gave a median of around 140,000 T cells and tens of thousands of unique TCRs, with a median clonality of 0.080. TCR sequencing covered pretreatment tumor samples and matched, serially collected peripheral blood taken before and after atezolizumab treatment. Broad study findings and their caveats: Because of the small sample size (n of about 29) and the many exploratory analyses performed, the results are intended to be regarded as hypothesis-generating. At 3 weeks after the start of treatment, tumor-associated TCR clones in peripheral blood had expanded more in patients with durable benefit (n ≈ 22, p = 0.022). A pretreatment peripheral blood TCR clonality below the median was linked to improved progression-free and overall survival.

A cohort of 25 to 30 patients with locally advanced or metastatic urothelial carcinoma, treated at Memorial Sloan Kettering on a trial protocol, was included. Peripheral blood mononuclear cells were collected pretreatment and during treatment, with between 1 and 8 total time points per patient. The Qiagen DNeasy Blood extraction kit was used to purify genomic DNA from total PBMCs and from tumor samples. PBMCs were collected pretreatment and during treatment and were isolated and stored as previously described. Synthetic TCR analog templates were spiked into each PCR to estimate absolute template abundance from read counts. Using the immunoSEQ assay, TCRbeta CDR3 regions were amplified from genomic DNA with bias-controlled V and J gene primers. Rearranged TCRbeta segments were sequenced at approximately 20X coverage. The original methods were these. Sequencing errors were corrected by clustering, and CDR3s were annotated against IMGT so that V, D and J genes could be assigned. Downstream analyses used only productive TCRbeta rearrangements and left out out-of-frame or stop-codon sequences. Clonality was computed as one minus Shannon entropy normalized by the log of the number of unique productive sequences. Clones differing between time points or between blood and tumor were identified by Fisher's exact test with Benjamini-Hochberg correction at adjusted p below 0.01. As stored in TCRdb, this immuneACCESS dataset retains in-frame rearrangements with V and J assigned. A fraction of the clones does not appear; measured against another copy, unresolved V genes explain less than half of the discrepancy, and the remainder lacks a known reason. From that table come the V and J calls and clone size; the DNA was used to work out D and trimming. The sample data list roughly 39,000 clones, and about 89% of these were observed just once. Approximately 2% of the sample is in the top ten clones.

Comments on this clone: Its antigen remains unidentified. Base qualities are not provided; no much larger clone lies one nucleotide away.

Per the germline V gene (reference sequence), SGHKS is the CDR1 and YYEKEE is the CDR2. The CDR3, cysteine through phenylalanine, is 14 amino acids long. Only the CDR3 DNA stays, 42 bases, in frame from base 1. V is reduced by 0 bases and J by 4 bases, leaving a spacing of 10 bases between them. The sequence came from a man in his 60s with urothelial cancer. The source was PBMCs, collected around atezolizumab (anti-PD-L1) treatment. Recombination joined TRBV5-5 with TRBJ1-2; the D gene is perhaps TRBD1, on 5 matching bases. The CDR3 protein sequence reads: CASSLGQLIYGYTF. The nucleotides are TGTGCCAGCAGCTTGGGACAGCTTATCTATGGCTACACCTTC.